Described below is a single T cell receptor beta chain sequence and its context. This entry comes from a study of blood T cell repertoires in COVID-19. Study-level information: From T cells, B-cell-depleted T cells, or PBMCs came the material, which was cDNA or gDNA.

CDR1 and CDR2 (germline): SGHDT, YYEEEE. This CDR3 comprises 17 residues. V shed 3 bases, J shed 6 bases, and the junction held 14 bases outside the gene matches. As processed by the authors: Scientists estimated how many nucleated cells there were by amplifying reference gene primers. Libraries were prepared by immunoSEQ multiplex PCR; TCRdb keeps only in-frame clonotypes and omits some of them. The DNA gave D and trimming, while V, J and clone size come from that table. The sample consists of around 250,000 clones, approximately 87% of them appearing once. Sequenced: peripheral blood. This rearrangement joins TRBV5-6 to TRBJ2-1, with 8 positions matching TRBD2. This receptor was taken from a man aged 60-69 years who had recovered from COVID-19. The CDR3 reads CASSWKISGGELNEQFF. CDR3 bases: TGTGCCAGCAGCTGGAAAATTTCCGGGGGGGAACTCAATGAGCAGTTCTTC.